The 15 T cell receptor beta chains listed next were all sequenced from one sample in a study of T cells in Graves' hyperthyroidism and ophthalmopathy. Regions amplified from RNA transcripts were the TCR beta CDR3 regions. HTBI primers were the set used in a first-round RT-PCR of the TCR CDR3. MiXCR, applied by TCRdb to the multiplex PCR reads, yields one record per CDR3 protein. Here the sample spans a few hundred thousand distinct CDR3 sequences, 12% to 15% being singletons. Input material: blood. Receptor source: a woman in her forties or fifties with Graves' hyperthyroidism that later progressed to Graves' ophthalmopathy.

This clonotype has ten or more counts. V gene TRBV27 combines with J gene TRBJ2-5, with TRBD2 identical over 12 bases. Germline CDR1 and CDR2: MNHEY and SMNVEV (reference sequence). Unmatched junction bases numbered 2, after V lost 4 bases and J lost 2 bases. The CDR3 runs to 15 residues. CDR3 nucleotides: TGTGCCAGCAGTTCTAGCGGGGGGGAGCAAGAGACCCAGTACTTC. It yields the protein CASSSSGGEQETQYF.

There are many counts of this clonotype. The chain has TRBV5-1 and TRBJ1-1; D is uncertain. The V and J ends lost 4 bases and 0 bases respectively, with 10 bases between them. The germline CDR1 and CDR2 sequences are SGHRS and YFSETQ. The CDR3 runs to 14 residues. The CDR3 is CASSVGDMNTEAFF. CDR3 DNA sequence: TGCGCCAGCAGCGTCGGGGATATGAACACTGAAGCTTTCTTT.

This clonotype was detected many times. V gene TRBV12-3 or TRBV12-4 combines with J gene TRBJ2-1; 9 bases line up with TRBD2. V lost 4 bases to trimming and J lost 9 bases; unmatched junction nucleotides: 16. The CDR3 totals 17 residues. CDR3 in amino acids: CASSSPWIAGARSEQFF. CDR3 nucleotide sequence: TGTGCCAGCAGTTCCCCCTGGATAGCGGGAGCTAGGAGTGAGCAGTTCTTC.

The rearrangement links TRBV27 to TRBJ1-3, with no clear D. The ends were cut back, 0 bases at V and 8 bases at J, with 20 bases in the middle. The length of the CDR3 is 17 residues. The V gene's germline CDR1 is MNHEY and CDR2 SMNVEV (reference sequence). CDR3 DNA: TGTGCCAGCAGTTTATCCCTCCCTCCAGGAGTTGAGGACACCATATATTTT. It encodes CASSLSLPPGVEDTIYF.

There are many counts of this clonotype. The chain employs TRBV30 and TRBJ2-3, with a tentative D call TRBD2 (6 bases). This CDR3 is 15 amino acids long. Germline-derived CDR1 and CDR2 are GTSNPN and SVGIG (reference sequence). Trimming shortened V by 4 bases and J by 1 base, and 15 bases separated the two germline ends. The CDR3 is CAWTRGEEGTDTQYF. CDR3 DNA: TGTGCCTGGACTCGCGGGGAGGAAGGCACAGATACGCAGTATTTT. Using reference TRBV30 and TRBJ2-3 for the parts outside the CDR3, the full variable domain is SQTIHQWPATLVQPVGSPLSLECTVEGTSNPNLYWYRQAAGRGLQLLFYSVGIGQISSEVPQNLSASRPQDRQFILSSKKLLLSDSGFYLCAWTRGEEGTDTQYFGPGTRLTVL.

This clonotype showed up just a few times. The J gene is TRBJ1-4, the V gene TRBV6-1; a weak D match, TRBD1 (6 bases). The CDR3 runs to 15 residues. The V end was cut by 4 bases, the J end by 6 bases, with 15 bases between. Germline CDR1 MNHNS, CDR2 SASEGT. The CDR3 sequence is CASSGGQSIYEKLFF. The CDR3 nucleotides read TGTGCCAGCAGTGGCGGACAGAGTATTTATGAAAAACTGTTTTTT.

This clonotype was counted at least ten times. This rearrangement joins TRBV5-1 to TRBJ1-1, with D perhaps TRBD1 (5 bases). Trimming removed 4 bases from V and 1 base from J, with 20 bases in between. The germline V gene has CDR1 SGHRS and CDR2 YFSETQ. CDR3 size: 17 residues. The CDR3 sequence is CASSPLGRTPSNTEAFF. In nucleotides, the CDR3 is TGCGCCAGCAGCCCGTTGGGACGGACTCCCTCGAACACTGAAGCTTTCTTT.

This clonotype was seen many times. The J gene is TRBJ2-2, the V gene TRBV20-1, with D perhaps TRBD1 or TRBD2 (6 bases each). CDR1 DFQATT and CDR2 SNEGSKA come from the germline V gene (reference sequence). The V end was cut by 1 base, the J end by 3 bases, with 18 bases between. The CDR3 totals 17 residues. CDR3 sequence: CSARGGVRGAYTGELFF. CDR3 in DNA: TGCAGTGCTAGAGGGGGGGTGAGGGGGGCGTACACCGGGGAGCTGTTTTTT.

This clonotype has ten or more counts. The V call is TRBV27, the J call TRBJ2-7; TRBD2 agrees at 14 bases. Germline trimming cut 4 bases from V and 0 bases from J; bases unmatched to any gene: 2. This CDR3 contains 16 residues. Germline V gene data show CDR1 as MNHEY and CDR2 as SMNVEV (reference sequence). CDR3 DNA sequence: TGTGCCAGCAGTTCGGGACTAGCGGGGGTCTCCTACGAGCAGTACTTC. It codes for CASSSGLAGVSYEQYF.

This clonotype appeared many times. V gene TRBV2 combines with J gene TRBJ1-4; D not certain. CDR1 is SNHLY, CDR2 FYNNEI, per germline. Trimming stripped 7 bases from V and 8 bases from J, with 11 bases between. The CDR3 is 12 residues long. The CDR3 sequence: CASTESWEKLFF. As DNA, the CDR3 is TGTGCCAGCACCGAAAGTTGGGAAAAACTGTTTTTT.

Ten or more counts support this clonotype. The rearrangement uses TRBV2 and TRBJ2-1, with D tentatively TRBD2 (6 bases). The CDR3 contains 13 residues. Germline V gives CDR1 SNHLY, CDR2 FYNNEI. Trimming removed 7 bases at V and 6 bases at J, with 13 bases between. In DNA, the CDR3 is TGTGCCAGCAAAGTACGGGGAGGCAATGAGCAGTTCTTC. Translating it yields CASKVRGGNEQFF.

The V call is TRBV5-1, the J call TRBJ2-1, with D maybe TRBD2 (7 bases). The germline V gene has CDR1 SGHRS and CDR2 YFSETQ. V was trimmed by 0 bases and J by 8 bases, leaving 21 bases between them. The CDR3 has 17 amino acids. In nucleotides, the CDR3 is TGCGCCAGCAGCTTGGCCGGGGCGGGGGCTCTAATGGATGAGCAGTTCTTC. Its protein product is CASSLAGAGALMDEQFF.

J is TRBJ1-2 and V is TRBV12-3 or TRBV12-4; D remains ambiguous. Trimming stripped 8 bases from V and 7 bases from J, with 23 bases between. The CDR3 totals 15 residues. The CDR3 sequence: CASSLRRSFLVGYTF. In DNA form, the CDR3 reads TGTGCCAGCTCCCTCCGCAGGTCCTTCCTTGTTGGCTACACCTTC.

This clonotype was seen many times. The gene calls are TRBV20-1 and TRBJ2-7, with D tentatively TRBD2 (5 bases). The CDR3 length is 12 residues. Trimming cost V 1 base and J 3 bases, with 7 bases left between them. Per germline, CDR1 DFQATT and CDR2 SNEGSKA (reference sequence). CDR3 sequence reads: CSARVGDYEQYF. The CDR3 region has the DNA TGCAGTGCTAGAGTGGGAGACTACGAGCAGTACTTC.

Only a few counts were recorded for this clonotype. V is TRBV7-9 and J is TRBJ1-5; possibly TRBD1 for D (6 bases). This CDR3 has 15 residues. From germline, CDR1 is SEHNR and CDR2 FQNEAQ (reference sequence). Trimming removed 5 bases at V and 1 base at J, with 12 bases between. The CDR3 is CASSPQGRSNQPQHF. The CDR3 bases are TGTGCCAGCAGCCCACAGGGTCGAAGCAATCAGCCCCAGCATTTT.